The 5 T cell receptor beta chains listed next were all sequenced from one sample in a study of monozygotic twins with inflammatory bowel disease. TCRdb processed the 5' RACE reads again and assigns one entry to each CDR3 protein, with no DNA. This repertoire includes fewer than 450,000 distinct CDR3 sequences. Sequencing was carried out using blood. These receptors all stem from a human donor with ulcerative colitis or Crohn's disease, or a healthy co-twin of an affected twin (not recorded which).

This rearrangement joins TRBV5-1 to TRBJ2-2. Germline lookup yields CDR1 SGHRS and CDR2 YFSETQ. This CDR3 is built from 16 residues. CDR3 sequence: CASSPHEKGSTGELFF.

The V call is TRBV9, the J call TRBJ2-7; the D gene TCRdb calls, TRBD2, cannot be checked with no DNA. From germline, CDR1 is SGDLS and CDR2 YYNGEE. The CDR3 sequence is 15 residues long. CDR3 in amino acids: CASSAGTSALYEQYF.

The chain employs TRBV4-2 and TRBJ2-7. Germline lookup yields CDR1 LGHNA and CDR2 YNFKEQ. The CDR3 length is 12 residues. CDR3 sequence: CASSQGLTEQYF.

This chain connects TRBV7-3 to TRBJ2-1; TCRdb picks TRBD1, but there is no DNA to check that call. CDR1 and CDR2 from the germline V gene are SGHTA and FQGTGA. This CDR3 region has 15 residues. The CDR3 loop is CASSFLTALLTEQFF. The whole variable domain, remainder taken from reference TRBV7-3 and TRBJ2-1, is GAGVSQTPSNKVTEKGKYVELRCDPISGHTALYWYRQSLGQGPEFLIYFQGTGAADDSGLPNDRFFAVRPEGSVSTLKIQRTERGDSAVYLCASSFLTALLTEQFFGPGTRLTVL.

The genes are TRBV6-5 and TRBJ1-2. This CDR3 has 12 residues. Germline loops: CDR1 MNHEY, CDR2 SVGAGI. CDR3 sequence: CASNKYGYGYTF.